The present entry profiles one TCR beta chain with its context. Antigen specificity is unknown. This sample was included in a study of radiotherapy plus CTLA-4 blockade in lung cancer. The overall study: Across the patients, objective responses occurred in more than 15%, and disease control in about 29%. Study outcomes and limitations: Blood saw expansion of tumor-derived TCR clones after radiotherapy plus ipilimumab. Early clone dynamics of blood T cells, plus interferon-beta, reportedly predicted response best.

The CDR3 contains 12 residues. Germline CDR1 and CDR2: SQVTM and ANQGSEA. With 3 bases removed from V and 7 bases from J, the gap between germline ends came to 10 bases. Here immunoSEQ multiplex PCR was the method, and the copy in TCRdb shows in-frame clones only, minus some. The sample yields some 27,000 clones, 60% to 85% seen once. In chemo-refractory metastatic non-small-cell lung cancer, patients got ipilimumab CTLA-4 blockade together with focal radiation. Sequencing used peripheral blood, obtained from a patient treated with radiotherapy plus ipilimumab. The chain links TRBV29-1 to TRBJ2-1, with a tentative D call TRBD2 (5 bases). This TCR derives from a human donor with non-small cell lung cancer that progressed on radiotherapy plus ipilimumab. The DNA of the CDR3 is TGCAGCGTTGAGGGCTGGAGGAATGAGCAGTTCTTC. Protein product: CSVEGWRNEQFF.